A single sample gave rise to the 25 T cell receptor beta chains below, sequenced in a study of blood T cell repertoires in COVID-19 (dated by TCRdb to about 2020). Libraries were made using the immunoSEQ multiplex PCR assay. Imported from immuneACCESS, the table was reduced by TCRdb to in-frame sequences with V and J called. These copies leave out some clones; in studies compared against another copy, an unresolved V gene accounts for under half, and the cause of the remainder is not known. This sample gives fewer than 200,000 clones in total; 70% to 90% of them show up just once. Approximately 1.2% of the sample is in the top ten clones. The sample consisted of peripheral blood. The receptors come from a man between 60 and 75 years old who had recovered from COVID-19.

The rearrangement links TRBV5-1 to TRBJ1-1; D not resolved. Deletions cut 0 bases from V and 1 base from J, with 4 bases between. The CDR3 length is 13 residues. Germline CDR1 reads SGHRS; CDR2 reads YFSETQ. As DNA, the CDR3 is TGCGCCAGCAGCTTGGGAGGGAACACTGAAGCTTTCTTT. Protein: CASSLGGNTEAFF.

V and J are TRBV5-6 and TRBJ2-1; 9 bases align to TRBD2. Germline CDR1 is SGHDT and CDR2 is YYEEEE. V lost 1 base and J lost 0; bases outside the gene matches: 8. The CDR3 covers 18 residues. CDR3 DNA sequence: TGTGCCAGCAGCTTGCCGACTAGCGGAGGGGGCTCCTACAATGAGCAGTTCTTC. Residues: CASSLPTSGGGSYNEQFF.

The chain uses TRBV19 and TRBJ2-1; D might be TRBD1 (5 bases). Trimming removed 7 bases from V and 8 bases from J, with 15 bases in between. The germline V gene has CDR1 LNHDA and CDR2 SQIVND (reference sequence). The CDR3 runs 13 residues. The chain's CDR3 is CASTPRAWDEQFF. The DNA for the CDR3 is TGTGCCAGTACCCCCAGGGCCTGGGATGAGCAGTTCTTC.

The chain carries TRBV7-2 and TRBJ2-7, with 8 positions matching TRBD2. This CDR3 region has 15 residues. CDR1 and CDR2 (germline): SGHTA, FQGNSA. The V and J ends lost 4 bases and 5 bases, in that order; junction bases with no gene match: 10. The CDR3 nucleotides are TGTGCCAGCAGCTCCTTAGCGGGGTTTTATAACGAGCAGTACTTC. This encodes CASSSLAGFYNEQYF.

V is TRBV5-8 and J is TRBJ2-4; TRBD2 matches at 7 bases. J gave up 12 bases and V 9 bases, and 9 bases lay outside the gene matches. The CDR3 loop spans 11 amino acids. Germline assignment: CDR1 SGHTS and CDR2 YDEGEE. CDR3 nucleotides: TGTGCCATAGCGGCGGGGGTCGGTCAGTACTTC. Its translation: CAIAAGVGQYF.

A remark on this clone: Within the sample, other DNA sequences also encode this same CDR3. This rearrangement joins TRBV9 to TRBJ2-3; D is unclear. V dropped 2 bases and J dropped 1 base, with 5 bases sitting between them. The CDR3 runs to 13 residues. Germline V gives CDR1 SGDLS, CDR2 YYNGEE. The CDR3 bases are TGTGCCAGCAGCGTCTTCGGCACAGATACGCAGTATTTT. It specifies CASSVFGTDTQYF.

This chain connects TRBV20-1 to TRBJ1-2; tentatively, D is TRBD1 (5 bases). Trimming left V 3 bases short and J 5 bases short, with 13 bases between. The CDR3 extends over 13 amino acids. Per the germline V gene, CDR1 is DFQATT and CDR2 is SNEGSKA (reference sequence). Here the CDR3 reads CSASISQGYGYTF. CDR3 sequence (DNA): TGCAGTGCTAGTATTTCGCAGGGATATGGCTACACCTTC.

J is TRBJ1-1 and V is TRBV6-2 or TRBV6-3, with TRBD1 as a possible D gene (5 bases). Germline values: CDR1 MNHEY, CDR2 SVGEGT. The CDR3 is 13 residues long. V shed 6 bases and J shed 1 base, with 9 bases lying between them. The CDR3 is CASSGHKNTEAFF. The CDR3 DNA reads as TGTGCCAGCAGCGGACACAAGAACACTGAAGCTTTCTTT.

The chain couples TRBV3-1 (or the pseudogene TRBV3-2) to TRBJ2-4; D call uncertain. Germline lookup yields CDR1 LGHDT and CDR2 YNNKEL (reference sequence). The V end lost 1 base, the J end lost 3 bases, and 10 bases lay between the germline ends. This CDR3 comprises 15 residues. The CDR3 nucleotides read TGTGCCAGCAGCCAAGGACATTTCGTCAAAAACATTCAGTACTTC. It translates to CASSQGHFVKNIQYF.

The chain is built from TRBV5-6 and TRBJ2-3; D possibly corresponds to TRBD2 (6 bases). Trimming shortened V by 0 bases and J by 5 bases, and 13 bases separated the two germline ends. Germline V gene sequence: CDR1 SGHDT, CDR2 YYEEEE. The CDR3 length is 15 residues. CDR3 sequence reads: CASSLAGVGQDTQYF. The CDR3, as DNA: TGTGCCAGCAGCTTGGCGGGGGTGGGTCAAGATACGCAGTATTTT.

The chain uses TRBV27 and TRBJ1-2, with a possible D match to TRBD1 (5 bases). The V gene lost 5 bases and the J gene lost 7 bases, with 14 bases spanning the gap. The CDR3 extends over 13 amino acids. Germline assignment: CDR1 MNHEY and CDR2 SMNVEV (reference sequence). The CDR3 coding sequence is TGTGCCAGCAGTCCTACAGGTGGTGGTGGCTACACCTTC. Its translation: CASSPTGGGGYTF.

The chain uses TRBV13 and TRBJ2-5; 13 nucleotides match TRBD2. The junction had 8 bases not matched to a gene; V was cut back by 0 bases and J by 7 bases. The V gene's germline CDR1 is PRHDT and CDR2 FYEKMQ (reference sequence). The CDR3 is 17 residues long. The CDR3 coding sequence is TGTGCCAGCAGCTTAGGGGGACTAGCGGGGTCCATGGGGACCCAGTACTTC. This translates into CASSLGGLAGSMGTQYF.

This clone was picked up one time. The gene calls are TRBV5-5 and TRBJ1-3; D gene unclear. The CDR3 spans 13 residues. Germline V gene lookup returns CDR1 SGHKS and CDR2 YYEKEE (reference sequence). V was trimmed by 3 bases and J by 6 bases, leaving 10 bases between them. The CDR3 spells CASSYRVENTIYF. The CDR3 bases are TGTGCCAGCAGCTACCGGGTAGAAAACACCATATATTTT.

This chain joins TRBV3-1 (or the pseudogene TRBV3-2) and TRBJ2-3; TRBD1 aligns across 10 bases. The length of the CDR3 is 16 residues. Trimming cost V 4 bases and J 5 bases; bases outside gene matches: 9. Germline loops: CDR1 LGHDT, CDR2 YNNKEL (reference sequence). This CDR3 reads CASSPEGDRGRDTQYF. Here the CDR3 DNA reads TGTGCCAGCAGCCCTGAGGGGGACAGGGGACGAGATACGCAGTATTTT.

This sequence joins TRBV12-3 or TRBV12-4 and TRBJ2-7, with 9 bases identical to TRBD1. This CDR3 is built from 13 residues. J gave up 5 bases and V 5 bases, and 4 bases lay outside the gene matches. CDR3 in DNA: TGTGCCAGCAGTCCCTGGACAGGGGACGAGCAGTACTTC. This translates into CASSPWTGDEQYF.

This clone was picked up a small number of times. This sequence joins TRBV7-9 and TRBJ2-2; TRBD1 agrees at 7 bases. This CDR3 region has 14 residues. Per the germline V gene, CDR1 is SEHNR and CDR2 is FQNEAQ (reference sequence). J lost 6 bases, V lost 3 bases, and 4 bases had no gene match. CDR3 in amino acids: CASSLGQNPGELFF. CDR3 nucleotide sequence: TGTGCCAGCAGCTTGGGACAGAATCCCGGGGAGCTGTTTTTT. The full variable domain, completed using reference TRBV7-9 and TRBJ2-2, is DTGVSQNPRHKITKRGQNVTFRCDPISEHNRLYWYRQTLGQGPEFLTYFQNEAQLEKSRLLSDRFSAERPKGSFSTLEIQRTEQGDSAMYLCASSLGQNPGELFFGEGSRLTVL.

This sequence joins TRBV5-1 and TRBJ2-1; the match to TRBD2 covers 11 bases. Germline CDR1 is SGHRS and CDR2 is YFSETQ. Trimming cost V 0 bases and J 10 bases; bases outside gene matches: 9. The CDR3 length is 16 residues. CDR3 DNA: TGCGCCAGCAGCTTGGCGCTAGCGGGGGGCCGGGACGAGCAGTTCTTC. It yields the protein CASSLALAGGRDEQFF.

The J gene is TRBJ2-7, the V gene TRBV6-5, with TRBD2 identical over 9 bases. Trimming removed 0 bases from V and 3 bases from J; junction bases left unmatched: 3. The length of the CDR3 is 15 residues. Germline CDR1 MNHEY, CDR2 SVGAGI. CDR3 residues: CASSYSSGGGYEQYF. The DNA for the CDR3 is TGTGCCAGCAGTTACTCTAGCGGGGGTGGCTACGAGCAGTACTTC.

The chain combines TRBV19 with TRBJ1-1; D not resolved. Germline values: CDR1 LNHDA, CDR2 SQIVND (reference sequence). V dropped 10 bases and J dropped 0 bases, with 12 bases sitting between them. The CDR3 sequence is 13 residues long. CDR3 region: CATLGRVNTEAFF. The CDR3 region has the DNA TGTGCCACCTTAGGGCGGGTGAACACTGAAGCTTTCTTT.

This clone was picked up one time. The V and J genes are TRBV7-2 and TRBJ2-2, with no clear D. The CDR3 is 13 amino acids. Trimming pared 3 bases from V and 8 bases from J, leaving 10 bases between. Germline lookup yields CDR1 SGHTA and CDR2 FQGNSA. The CDR3 DNA reads TGTGCCAGCAGCTTCAATCTCCAGGGGGAGCTGTTTTTT. Translating it yields CASSFNLQGELFF.

The chain recombines TRBV10-3 with TRBJ2-7; 10 bases fit TRBD2. This CDR3 spans 14 amino acids. V lost 4 bases, J lost 2 bases, and 2 bases stayed unmatched. The germline V gene encodes CDR1 ENHRY and CDR2 SYGVKD. CDR3 residues: CAISGTSGTYEQYF. As DNA, the CDR3 is TGTGCCATCAGTGGGACTAGCGGAACCTACGAGCAGTACTTC.

This clone appeared a single time. This chain links TRBV7-9 with TRBJ2-3; 8 bases agree with TRBD1. Germline CDR1 reads SEHNR; CDR2 reads FQNEAQ (reference sequence). Germline trimming cut 1 base from V and 5 bases from J; bases unmatched to any gene: 14. The CDR3 extends over 18 amino acids. The CDR3, as DNA: TGTGCCAGCAGCTTAGGGAGGACAGGGCCTCAAGGTGGAGATACGCAGTATTTT. Protein product: CASSLGRTGPQGGDTQYF. The full variable domain, with the rest looked up from reference TRBV7-9 and TRBJ2-3, is DTGVSQNPRHKITKRGQNVTFRCDPISEHNRLYWYRQTLGQGPEFLTYFQNEAQLEKSRLLSDRFSAERPKGSFSTLEIQRTEQGDSAMYLCASSLGRTGPQGGDTQYFGPGTRLTVL.

V is TRBV6-4 and J is TRBJ2-1; 7 bases are shared with TRBD2. Germline V gives CDR1 MRHNA, CDR2 SNTAGT. The trim removed 5 bases at V and 6 bases at J, leaving 19 bases unmatched. The CDR3 contains 18 residues. CDR3 loop: CASSRGVSGAGIPNEQFF. The CDR3 DNA reads as TGTGCCAGCAGTCGGGGGGTTAGTGGGGCAGGAATCCCCAATGAGCAGTTCTTC.

The gene calls are TRBV7-2 and TRBJ1-4; TRBD1 agrees at 8 bases. The CDR3 runs to 14 residues. Looked up from germline, CDR1 is SGHTA and CDR2 is FQGNSA. Trimming took 5 bases from V and 8 from J; bases not matched to a gene: 7. The CDR3 region is CASSRTGSGEKLFF. The CDR3 DNA reads TGTGCCAGCAGCCGGACAGGGTCAGGGGAAAAACTGTTTTTT.

The CDR3 DNA sequence: TGTGCCAGCAGTTGGACAGGCAATGAAAAACTGTTTTTT. Its translation is CASSWTGNEKLFF. This chain uses TRBV2 with TRBJ1-4, with 7 bases identical to TRBD1. Germline CDR1 reads SNHLY; CDR2 reads FYNNEI. The CDR3 spans 13 residues. Germline trimming cut 5 bases from V and 5 bases from J; bases unmatched to any gene: 2.